In its sample, the clone carrying this TCR beta chain was seen many times. Its antigen remains unidentified. Methods used by the authors: The study took CDR3 differences across clinicopathological groups and made a distant-metastasis classifier for papillary thyroid cancer from them. Using MiXCR, TCRdb re-called clones from the PCR reads. It is TCRdb's table, rather than the study itself, that gives the V and J calls and clone size. The table lists 50,000 to 70,000 clones, 4% to 5% of them singletons. The germline V gene has CDR1 DFQATT and CDR2 SNEGSKA (reference sequence). V was clipped by 6 bases and J by 3 bases; unmatched bases: 10. The CDR3 loop spans 16 amino acids. All patients were treatment-naive before thyroid surgery. This entry belongs to a study of metastatic and nonmetastatic thyroid tumors. The overall study: Malignant and benign thyroid patients had repertoires compared in peripheral blood and tumor or nodule tissue.

General observations from the study: TCR beta diversity was reportedly significantly higher in malignant thyroid tumors than benign nodules, in blood and tumor.

This receptor was taken from a female donor with papillary thyroid cancer or a benign thyroid nodule (not recorded which). Some clones in this sample may be carry-over from other donors' samples. The chain joins TRBV20-1 to TRBJ2-1, with 11 bases lining up with TRBD2. Sequenced sample: blood. The CDR3 protein is CSARLAGGDFYNEQFF. The CDR3 nucleotides read TGCAGTGCAAGGCTAGCGGGAGGCGACTTCTACAATGAGCAGTTCTTC.